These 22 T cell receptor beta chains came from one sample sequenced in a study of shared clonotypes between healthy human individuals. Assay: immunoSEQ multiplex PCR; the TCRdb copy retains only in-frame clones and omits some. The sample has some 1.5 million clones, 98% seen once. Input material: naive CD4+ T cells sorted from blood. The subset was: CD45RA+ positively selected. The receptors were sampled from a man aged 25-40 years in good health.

The CDR3 DNA is TGTGCCAGCAGTTTCCAGTCCTTCAGGGGCAATGAGCAGTTCTTC. Translated: CASSFQSFRGNEQFF. The chain couples TRBV27 to TRBJ2-1; a possible D gene is TRBD1 (6 bases). Trimming shortened V by 3 bases and J by 6 bases, and 15 bases separated the two germline ends. The CDR3 length is 15 residues. Germline V gene data show CDR1 as MNHEY and CDR2 as SMNVEV (reference sequence).

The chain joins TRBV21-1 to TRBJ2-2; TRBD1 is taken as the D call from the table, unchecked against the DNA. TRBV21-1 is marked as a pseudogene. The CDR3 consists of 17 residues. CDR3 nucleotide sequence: TGTGCCAGCAGCAGGGGCGGCGTCGGTCCCAACACCGGGGAGCTGTTTTTT. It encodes CASSRGGVGPNTGELFF.

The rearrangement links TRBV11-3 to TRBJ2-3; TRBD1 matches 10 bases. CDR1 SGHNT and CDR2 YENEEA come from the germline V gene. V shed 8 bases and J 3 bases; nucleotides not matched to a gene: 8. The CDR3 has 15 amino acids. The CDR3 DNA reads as TGTGCCAGCGCCCCCGGGACAGGGGTGACAGATACGCAGTATTTT. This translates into CASAPGTGVTDTQYF. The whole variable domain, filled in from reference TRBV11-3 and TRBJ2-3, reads EAGVVQSPRYKIIEKKQPVAFWCNPISGHNTLYWYLQNLGQGPELLIRYENEEAVDDSQLPKDRFSAERLKGVDSTLKIQPAELGDSAVYLCASAPGTGVTDTQYFGPGTRLTVL.

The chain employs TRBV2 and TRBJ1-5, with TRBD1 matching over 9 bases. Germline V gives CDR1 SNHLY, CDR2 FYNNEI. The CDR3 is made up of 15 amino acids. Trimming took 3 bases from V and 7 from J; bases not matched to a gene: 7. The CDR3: CASSDEGQGGQPQHF. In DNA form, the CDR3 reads TGTGCCAGCAGTGATGAGGGACAGGGAGGGCAGCCCCAGCATTTT.

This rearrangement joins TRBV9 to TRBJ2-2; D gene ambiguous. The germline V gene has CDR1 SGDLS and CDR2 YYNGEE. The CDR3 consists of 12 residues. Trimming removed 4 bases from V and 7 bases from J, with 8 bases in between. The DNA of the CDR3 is TGTGCCAGCAGCCCCCGGAGCGGGGAGCTGTTTTTT. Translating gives CASSPRSGELFF.

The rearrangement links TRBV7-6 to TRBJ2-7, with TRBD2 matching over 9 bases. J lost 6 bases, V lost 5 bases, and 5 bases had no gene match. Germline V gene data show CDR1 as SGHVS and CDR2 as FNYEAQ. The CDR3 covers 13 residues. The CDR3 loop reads CASSPSGRREQYF. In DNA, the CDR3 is TGTGCCAGCAGCCCGAGCGGGAGGCGCGAGCAGTACTTC. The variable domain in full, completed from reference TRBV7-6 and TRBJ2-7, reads GAGVSQSPRYKVTKRGQDVALRCDPISGHVSLYWYRQALGQGPEFLTYFNYEAQQDKSGLPNDRFSAERPEGSISTLTIQRTEQRDSAMYRCASSPSGRREQYFGPGTRLTVT.

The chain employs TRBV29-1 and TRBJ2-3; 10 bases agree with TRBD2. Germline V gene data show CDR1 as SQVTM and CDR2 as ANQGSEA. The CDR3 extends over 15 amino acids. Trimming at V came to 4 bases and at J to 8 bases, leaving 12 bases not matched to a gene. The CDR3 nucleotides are TGCAGCGTTGTTAGGACTAGCGGACCCCCAGCTACGCAGTATTTT. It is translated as CSVVRTSGPPATQYF.

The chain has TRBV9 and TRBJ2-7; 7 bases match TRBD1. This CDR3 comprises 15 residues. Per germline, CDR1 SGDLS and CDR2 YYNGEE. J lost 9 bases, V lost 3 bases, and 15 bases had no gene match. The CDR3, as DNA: TGTGCCAGCAGCGCGGGGTGGGGGACAGAAGTTGGGCAGTACTTC. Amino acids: CASSAGWGTEVGQYF.

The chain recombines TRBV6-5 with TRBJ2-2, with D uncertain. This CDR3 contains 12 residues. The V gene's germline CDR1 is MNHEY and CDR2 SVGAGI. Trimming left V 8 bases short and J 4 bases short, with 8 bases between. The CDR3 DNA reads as TGTGCCAGCTCAGTCCTCACCGGGGAGCTGTTTTTT. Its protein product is CASSVLTGELFF.

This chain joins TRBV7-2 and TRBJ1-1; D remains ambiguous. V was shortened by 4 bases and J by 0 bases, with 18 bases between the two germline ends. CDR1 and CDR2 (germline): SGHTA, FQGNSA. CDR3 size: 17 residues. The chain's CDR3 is CASSSLRALGMNTEAFF. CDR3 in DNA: TGTGCCAGCAGCTCCCTCCGGGCCTTAGGGATGAACACTGAAGCTTTCTTT.

CDR3 bases: TGTGCCAGCAGCTTAGATCCGACGGTCCTCTATGGCTACACCTTC. The encoded protein is CASSLDPTVLYGYTF. This sequence joins TRBV11-2 and TRBJ1-2, with no clear D. The CDR3 has 15 amino acids. Trimming took off 0 bases at V and 4 bases at J, with 12 bases between the two ends. Per germline, CDR1 SGHAT and CDR2 FQNNGV.

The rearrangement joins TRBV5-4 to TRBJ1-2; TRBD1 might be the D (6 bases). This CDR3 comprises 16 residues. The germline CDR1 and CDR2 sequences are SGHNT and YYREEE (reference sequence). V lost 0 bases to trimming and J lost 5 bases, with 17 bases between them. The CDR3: CASSLAQGQNIYGYTF. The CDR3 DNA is TGTGCCAGCAGCTTGGCGCAGGGGCAAAACATTTATGGCTACACCTTC. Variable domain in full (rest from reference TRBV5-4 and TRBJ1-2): ETGVTQSPTHLIKTRGQQVTLRCSSQSGHNTVSWYQQALGQGPQFIFQYYREEENGRGNFPPRFSGLQFPNYSSELNVNALELDDSALYLCASSLAQGQNIYGYTFGSGTRLTVV.

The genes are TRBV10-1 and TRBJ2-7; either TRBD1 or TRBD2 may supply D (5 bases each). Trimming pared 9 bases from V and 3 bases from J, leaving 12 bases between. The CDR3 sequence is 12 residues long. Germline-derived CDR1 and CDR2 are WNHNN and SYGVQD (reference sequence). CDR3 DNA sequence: TGCGCCAGAACGGGACGGAACTACGAGCAGTACTTC. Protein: CARTGRNYEQYF.

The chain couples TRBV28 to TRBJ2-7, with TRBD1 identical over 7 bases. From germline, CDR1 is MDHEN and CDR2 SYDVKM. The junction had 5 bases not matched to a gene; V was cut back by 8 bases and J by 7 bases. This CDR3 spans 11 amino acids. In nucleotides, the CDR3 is TGTGCCAGCGGGACAGAGGGTGAGCAGTACTTC. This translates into CASGTEGEQYF.

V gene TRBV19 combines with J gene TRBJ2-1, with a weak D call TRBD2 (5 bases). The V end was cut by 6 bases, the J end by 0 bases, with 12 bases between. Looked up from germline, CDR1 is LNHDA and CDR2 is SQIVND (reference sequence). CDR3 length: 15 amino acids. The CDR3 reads CASRSEGSSYNEQFF. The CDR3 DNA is TGTGCCAGTAGGTCTGAGGGTAGCTCCTACAATGAGCAGTTCTTC.

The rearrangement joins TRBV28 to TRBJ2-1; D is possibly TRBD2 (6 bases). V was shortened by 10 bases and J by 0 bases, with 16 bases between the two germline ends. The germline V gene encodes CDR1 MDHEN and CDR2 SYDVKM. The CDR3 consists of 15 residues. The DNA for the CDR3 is TGTGCCACTAGATGGACTACCGCCTCCTACAATGAGCAGTTCTTC. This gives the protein CATRWTTASYNEQFF.

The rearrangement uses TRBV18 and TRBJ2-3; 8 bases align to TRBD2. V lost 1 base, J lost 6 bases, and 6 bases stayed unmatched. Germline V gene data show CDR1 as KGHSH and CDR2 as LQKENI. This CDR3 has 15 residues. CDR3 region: CASSPRAGVADTQYF. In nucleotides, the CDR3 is TGTGCCAGCTCACCACGAGCGGGAGTAGCTGATACGCAGTATTTT.

The CDR3 region has the DNA TGTGCCAGCAGTTCTCGTCGGCCCCGGAGAGGCAATCAGCCCCAGCATTTT. Amino acid sequence: CASSSRRPRRGNQPQHF. V and J are TRBV6-4 and TRBJ1-5; D not certain. Germline CDR1 is MRHNA and CDR2 is SNTAGT. This CDR3 spans 17 amino acids. The V end was cut by 5 bases, the J end by 2 bases, with 19 bases between.

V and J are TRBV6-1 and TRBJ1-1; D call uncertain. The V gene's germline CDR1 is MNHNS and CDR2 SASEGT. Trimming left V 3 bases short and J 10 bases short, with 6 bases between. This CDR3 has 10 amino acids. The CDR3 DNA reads TGTGCCAGCAGTGAGACCGGAGCTTTCTTT. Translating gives CASSETGAFF.

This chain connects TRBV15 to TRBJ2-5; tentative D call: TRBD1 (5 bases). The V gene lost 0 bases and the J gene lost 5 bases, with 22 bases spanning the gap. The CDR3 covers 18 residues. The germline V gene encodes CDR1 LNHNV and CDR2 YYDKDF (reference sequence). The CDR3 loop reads CATSRDTMTVRLEETQYF. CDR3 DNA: TGTGCCACCAGCAGAGATACGATGACAGTCCGGTTGGAGGAGACCCAGTACTTC. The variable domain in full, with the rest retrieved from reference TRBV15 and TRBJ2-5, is DAMVIQNPRYQVTQFGKPVTLSCSQTLNHNVMYWYQQKSSQAPKLLFHYYDKDFNNEADTPDNFQSRRPNTSFCFLDIRSPGLGDTAMYLCATSRDTMTVRLEETQYFGPGTRLLVL.

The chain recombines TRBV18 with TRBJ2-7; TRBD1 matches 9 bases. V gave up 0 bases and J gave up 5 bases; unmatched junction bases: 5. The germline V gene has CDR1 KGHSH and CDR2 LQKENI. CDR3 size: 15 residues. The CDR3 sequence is CASSPPNRGLDEQYF. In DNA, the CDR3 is TGTGCCAGCTCACCACCGAACAGGGGGCTGGACGAGCAGTACTTC. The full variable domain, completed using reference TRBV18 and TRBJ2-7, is NAGVMQNPRHLVRRRGQEARLRCSPMKGHSHVYWYRQLPEEGLKFMVYLQKENIIDESGMPKERFSAEFPKEGPSILRIQQVVRGDSAAYFCASSPPNRGLDEQYFGPGTRLTVT.

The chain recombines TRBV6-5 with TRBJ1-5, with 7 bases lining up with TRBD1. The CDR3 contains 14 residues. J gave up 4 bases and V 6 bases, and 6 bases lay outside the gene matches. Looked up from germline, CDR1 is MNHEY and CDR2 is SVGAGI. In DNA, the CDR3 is TGTGCCAGCAGCGTAGGGGGCCCGAATCAGCCCCAGCATTTT. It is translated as CASSVGGPNQPQHF.